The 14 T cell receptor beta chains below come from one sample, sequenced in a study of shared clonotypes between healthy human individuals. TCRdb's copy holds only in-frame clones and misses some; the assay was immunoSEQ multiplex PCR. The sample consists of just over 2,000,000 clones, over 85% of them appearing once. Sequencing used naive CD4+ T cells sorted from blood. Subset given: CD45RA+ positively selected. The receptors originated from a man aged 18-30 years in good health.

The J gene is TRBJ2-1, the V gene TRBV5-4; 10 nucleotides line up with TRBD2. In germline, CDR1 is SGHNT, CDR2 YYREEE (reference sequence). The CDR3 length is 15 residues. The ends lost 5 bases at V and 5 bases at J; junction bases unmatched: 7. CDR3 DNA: TGTGCCAGCAGACCTTCTAGCGGGAGTAACAATGAGCAGTTCTTC. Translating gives CASRPSSGSNNEQFF.

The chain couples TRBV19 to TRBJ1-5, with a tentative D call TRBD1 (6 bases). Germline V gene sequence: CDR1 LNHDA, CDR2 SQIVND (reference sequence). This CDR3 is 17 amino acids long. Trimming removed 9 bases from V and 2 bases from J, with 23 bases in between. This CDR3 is CASKIDGGAIGNQPQHF. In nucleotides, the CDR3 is TGTGCCAGCAAGATCGACGGGGGCGCAATCGGCAATCAGCCCCAGCATTTT. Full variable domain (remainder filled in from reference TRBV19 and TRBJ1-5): DGGITQSPKYLFRKEGQNVTLSCEQNLNHDAMYWYRQDPGQGLRLIYYSQIVNDFQKGDIAEGYSVSREKKESFPLTVTSAQKNPTAFYLCASKIDGGAIGNQPQHFGDGTRLSIL.

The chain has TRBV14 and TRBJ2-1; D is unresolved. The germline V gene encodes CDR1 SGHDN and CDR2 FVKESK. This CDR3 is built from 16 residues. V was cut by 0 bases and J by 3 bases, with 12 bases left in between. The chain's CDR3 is CASSQDIGNYYNEQFF. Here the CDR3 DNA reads TGTGCCAGCAGCCAAGATATCGGAAACTACTACAATGAGCAGTTCTTC.

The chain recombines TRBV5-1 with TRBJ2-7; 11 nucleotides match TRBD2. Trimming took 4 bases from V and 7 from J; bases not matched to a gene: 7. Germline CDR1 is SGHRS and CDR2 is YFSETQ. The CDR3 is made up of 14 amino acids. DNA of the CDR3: TGCGCCAGCAGCCCACTAGCGGGAGTGGTGGAGCAGTACTTC. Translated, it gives CASSPLAGVVEQYF.

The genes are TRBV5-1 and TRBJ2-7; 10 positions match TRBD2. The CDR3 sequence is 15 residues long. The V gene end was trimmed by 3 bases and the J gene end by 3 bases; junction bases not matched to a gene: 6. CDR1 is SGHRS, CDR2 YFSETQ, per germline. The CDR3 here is CASSWSGRAFYEQYF. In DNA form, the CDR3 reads TGCGCCAGCAGCTGGAGCGGGAGGGCCTTCTACGAGCAGTACTTC.

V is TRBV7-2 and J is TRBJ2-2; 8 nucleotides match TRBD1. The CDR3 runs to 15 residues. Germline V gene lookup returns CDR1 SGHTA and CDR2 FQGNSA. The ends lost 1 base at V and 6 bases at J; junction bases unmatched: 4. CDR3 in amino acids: CASSLGQGASGELFF. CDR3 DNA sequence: TGTGCCAGCAGCTTAGGGCAGGGGGCATCCGGGGAGCTGTTTTTT.

The CDR3 coding sequence is TGTGCCAGCAACGGGCAGGGGGTCCACGAGCAGTACTTC. This sequence encodes CASNGQGVHEQYF. The chain joins TRBV2 to TRBJ2-7, with 7 bases aligning to TRBD1. The germline gives CDR1 SNHLY, CDR2 FYNNEI. This CDR3 contains 13 residues. V lost 7 bases and J lost 5; bases outside the gene matches: 8. The full variable domain, rest sourced from reference TRBV2 and TRBJ2-7, is EPEVTQTPSHQVTQMGQEVILRCVPISNHLYFYWYRQILGQKVEFLVSFYNNEISEKSEIFDDQFSVERPDGSNFTLKIRSTKLEDSAMYFCASNGQGVHEQYFGPGTRLTVT.

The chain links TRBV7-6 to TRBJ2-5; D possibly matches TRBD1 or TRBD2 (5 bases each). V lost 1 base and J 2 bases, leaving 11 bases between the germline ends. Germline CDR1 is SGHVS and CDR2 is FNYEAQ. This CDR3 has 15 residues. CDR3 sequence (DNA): TGTGCCAGCAGCTTAGTCGGGACCCAACAAGAGACCCAGTACTTC. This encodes CASSLVGTQQETQYF.

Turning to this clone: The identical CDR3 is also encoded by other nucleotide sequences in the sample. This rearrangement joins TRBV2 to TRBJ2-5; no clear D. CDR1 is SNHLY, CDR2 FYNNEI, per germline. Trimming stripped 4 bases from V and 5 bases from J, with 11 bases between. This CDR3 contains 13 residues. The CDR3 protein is CASSVRPQETQYF. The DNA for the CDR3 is TGTGCCAGCAGTGTACGGCCACAGGAGACCCAGTACTTC.

CDR3 amino acids: CASSARDGNQPQHF. The CDR3 DNA sequence: TGTGCCAGTAGTGCCCGGGACGGCAATCAGCCCCAGCATTTT. The chain links TRBV19 to TRBJ1-5; possible D gene TRBD1, 5 bases. V lost 5 bases and J lost 2, with 10 bases in between. CDR1 LNHDA and CDR2 SQIVND come from the germline V gene (reference sequence). This CDR3 has 14 residues.

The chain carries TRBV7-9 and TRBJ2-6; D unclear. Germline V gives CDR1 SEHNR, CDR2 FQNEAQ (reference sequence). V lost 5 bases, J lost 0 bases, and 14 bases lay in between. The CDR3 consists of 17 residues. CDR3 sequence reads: CASSTGTASSGANVLTF. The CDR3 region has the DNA TGTGCCAGCAGCACCGGCACAGCCTCCTCTGGGGCCAACGTCCTGACTTTC.

CDR3 sequence: CASSLQGTGDSPLHF. The CDR3 DNA reads TGTGCCAGCAGCTTACAGGGGACAGGGGATTCACCCCTCCACTTT. The rearrangement joins TRBV7-9 to TRBJ1-6, with 10 positions matching TRBD1. V lost 2 bases, J lost 8 bases, and 3 bases stayed unmatched. Germline CDR1 SEHNR, CDR2 FQNEAQ (reference sequence). The CDR3 totals 15 residues.

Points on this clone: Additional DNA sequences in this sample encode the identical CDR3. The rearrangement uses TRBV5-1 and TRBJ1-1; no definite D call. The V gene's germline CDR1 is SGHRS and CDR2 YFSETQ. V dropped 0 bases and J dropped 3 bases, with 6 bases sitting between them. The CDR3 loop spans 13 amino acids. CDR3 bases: TGCGCCAGCAGCTTGGCTCTGGACACTGAAGCTTTCTTT. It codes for CASSLALDTEAFF.

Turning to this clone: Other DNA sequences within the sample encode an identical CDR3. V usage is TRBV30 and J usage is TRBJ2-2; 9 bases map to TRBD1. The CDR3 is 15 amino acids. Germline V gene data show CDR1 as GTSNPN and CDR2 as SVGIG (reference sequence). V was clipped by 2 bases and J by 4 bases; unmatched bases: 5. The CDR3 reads CAWSPGTGITGELFF. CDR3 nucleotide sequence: TGTGCCTGGAGTCCCGGGACAGGGATCACCGGGGAGCTGTTTTTT. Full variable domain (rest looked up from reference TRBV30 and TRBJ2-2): SQTIHQWPATLVQPVGSPLSLECTVEGTSNPNLYWYRQAAGRGLQLLFYSVGIGQISSEVPQNLSASRPQDRQFILSSKKLLLSDSGFYLCAWSPGTGITGELFFGEGSRLTVL.